This T cell receptor (beta chain) stems from a study of regulatory T cells in long-lasting Graves disease (dated by TCRdb to about 2021). About the study as a whole: In the newly diagnosed Graves' disease group, patients had been taking antithyroid drugs for less than 3 months. A total of approximately 35 samples underwent TCR sequencing: around 13 from persistent and roughly 20 from newly diagnosed Graves' disease patients. Peripheral blood TCR sequencing and RNA sequencing compared persistent Graves' disease patients with newly diagnosed Graves' disease patients. The study took place in China and was registered as a clinical trial. Overall study outcomes, separate from this receptor: Persistent Graves' disease patients showed lower TCR Shannon entropy and fewer highly expanded clones than newly diagnosed patients, suggesting clonal expansion. The small sample size was acknowledged by the authors as a limitation that may reduce accuracy. Sequencing and analysis were restricted to the TCR beta chain. Preferential use of TRBV28, TRBJ1-2 and TRBJ2-5 was observed in persistent disease, whereas TRBV20-1 and TRBJ2-1 were favored in newly diagnosed disease. Only peripheral blood was studied, because thyroid tissue, the primary lesion, was inaccessible. A larger number of public clonotypes was shared among persistent patients (more than 2,500) than among newly diagnosed patients (about 990).

Including the terminal cysteine and phenylalanine, the CDR3 comprises 13 residues. Only CDR3 DNA remains: 39 bases, in frame from the first base. Deletion took 4 bases off V and 5 bases off J, with a span of 11 bases between the germline ends. The germline V gene (reference sequence) provides CDR1 LGHDT and CDR2 YNNKEL. The time point label corresponds to: newly diagnosed GD, antithyroid drugs for less than 3 months. RNA was extracted from PBMCs in TRIzol for both TCR sequencing and RNA sequencing. The diagnosis of Graves' disease followed American Thyroid Association guidelines. Recruitment of patients was carried out at an endocrinology department in Xi'an, China. From each patient, 7.5 to 10 milliliters of peripheral blood was collected into an EDTA anticoagulant tube. Ficoll Paque Plus density gradient separation was used to isolate PBMCs, and no additional T cell sorting was done. An Agilent 2100 Bioanalyzer and agarose gel were used to assess RNA quality, and a NanoDrop 2000 was used to measure RNA concentration.

This clonotype was seen many times. There is no known antigen for this receptor. Qualities for individual bases were not recorded, and no much larger clone is one base off. Libraries were constructed by multiplex PCR. Instrument used: Illumina HiSeq 4000. To build TCR beta libraries, CDR3 regions were amplified by Arm-PCR using iRepertoire HTBI primers. PCR products were gel purified before sequencing. In the paper's pipeline: Gene usage analysis of CDR3 amino acid clonotypes used the 60 to 75 TRBV and around 13 TRBJ segments found across samples. COPE and FqMerger were used to merge filtered high-quality paired reads into contigs. BLAST was used to align contigs to IMGT TRBV, TRBD and TRBJ reference genes, and CDR3 was defined according to IMGT. Clonotypes above 0.1% frequency were classified as highly expanded clones. Shannon entropy served as the measure of repertoire diversity, while the Gini coefficient captured V-J evenness. A clonotype was considered public if more than one individual shared it. TCRdb trimmed the raw reads at Q25, called clones with MiXCR and kept productive beta chains. Duplicate CDR3 protein sequences are folded into a single record with the most common DNA and genes. The V and J calls here are based on TCRdb, not the publication. The sample records about 350,000 distinct CDR3 sequences, approximately 15% of which are singletons. Roughly 27% of the sample rests with the top ten.

In addition, the sample was reused for a study of T cells in Graves' hyperthyroidism and ophthalmopathy. As that second paper reports: A patient counted as having stable Graves' hyperthyroidism if no progression to ophthalmopathy occurred over 18 months of follow-up. The hyperthyroidism patients were between 18 and 65 years old and newly diagnosed, with a disease duration of less than 2 months. The study excluded patients with uncontrolled infections, other autoimmune diseases, pregnancy or lactation. Diagnoses relied on clinical symptoms, serum thyroxine and TRAb, thyroid ultrasound and orbital computed tomography. For the first round of RT-PCR on the TCR CDR3, the HTBI primer set was used together with the Qiagen OneStep RT-PCR kit. Most expanded thyroid clonotypes (frequency above 0.001) were also detected in blood, suggesting blood repertoires may reflect thyroid immune responses. A model built on a 13 V-J signature distinguished ophthalmopathy from stable hyperthyroidism, reaching about 88% sensitivity and about 81% specificity in cross-validation and 80%/75% in testing. During validation, the model predicted progression to ophthalmopathy a median of approximately 7 months ahead of onset, with approximately 70% sensitivity and almost 75% specificity. To identify distinguishing TCR V-J signatures, a discovery cohort of 100 patients was used, comprising 40 to 45 with Graves' ophthalmopathy and 57 with stable Graves' hyperthyroidism. Whether ophthalmopathy could be predicted prospectively was tested in an independent validation cohort made up of about 18 hyperthyroidism patients plus 17 patients who later progressed to ophthalmopathy. The 100 discovery patients were randomly split 7:3 into training and test sets. The study also compared thyroid tissue and blood T-cell repertoires from over 5 Graves' hyperthyroidism patients. After sampling, hyperthyroidism patients received methimazole starting at 30 mg daily, and ophthalmopathy patients received high-dose intravenous methylprednisolone. The libraries were constructed in a second round of multiplex PCR and then size-selected and purified. Libraries were sequenced paired-end with 100 bp reads on an Illumina HiSeq2000. SOAPnuke was used to process the raw data, with reads discarded if the reads contained adapters or uncalled bases, had a mean Phred below 15, or lacked an exact constant-primer or identifier match. High-quality paired reads were merged with COPE v1.2.5, and unique nucleotide sequences were defined as clonotypes. Clonotypes were aligned to IMGT TRBV, TRBD and TRBJ reference segments using MiTCR v1.1. Analysis was restricted to V-J combinations with a frequency above 0.0001, which covered about 99% of repertoires. A TCS score was defined as the ratio between F50 (clonal expansion) and ExV (chaos), using BLOSUM62-based TCRdist between CDR3 peptides within each V-J. Welch's t-statistics and random forest reduced just over 500 V-J features to 13, which were used in a naive Bayes classifier (R e1071). No statistical method was used to set the sample size in advance, and investigators knew the group allocation. The paper reports TCR Vbeta CDR3 sequencing of approximately 130 peripheral blood samples: 40 to 45 ophthalmopathy, about 75 hyperthyroidism and about 17 progressor patients.

The chain links TRBV3-1 with TRBJ1-1; the D gene is possibly TRBD1, with 6 bases matching. The TCR sequence derives from a man in his forties or fifties with Graves disease. Donor details come from another sample of the same person, matched by shared clones. This sample comprised peripheral blood mononuclear cells (PBMCs), obtained at new diagnosis, from a patient treated with antithyroid drugs. In nucleotides, the sequence is TGTGCCAGCAGCCTCCGGACAGTAACTGAAGCTTTCTTT. Its protein reads: CASSLRTVTEAFF.